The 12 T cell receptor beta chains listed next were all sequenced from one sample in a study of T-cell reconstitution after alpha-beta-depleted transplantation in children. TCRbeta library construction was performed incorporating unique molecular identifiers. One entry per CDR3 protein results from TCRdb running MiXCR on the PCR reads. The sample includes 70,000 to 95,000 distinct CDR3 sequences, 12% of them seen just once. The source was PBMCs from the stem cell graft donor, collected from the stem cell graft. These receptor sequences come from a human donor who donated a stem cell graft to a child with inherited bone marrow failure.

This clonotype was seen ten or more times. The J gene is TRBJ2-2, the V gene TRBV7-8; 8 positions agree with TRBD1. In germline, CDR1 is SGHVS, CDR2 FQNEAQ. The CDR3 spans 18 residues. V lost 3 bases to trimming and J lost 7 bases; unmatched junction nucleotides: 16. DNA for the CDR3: TGTGCCAGCAGCTTCGTCGGCAGGGGGCGTTTAGTTGGCGGGGAGCTGTTTTTT. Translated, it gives CASSFVGRGRLVGGELFF.

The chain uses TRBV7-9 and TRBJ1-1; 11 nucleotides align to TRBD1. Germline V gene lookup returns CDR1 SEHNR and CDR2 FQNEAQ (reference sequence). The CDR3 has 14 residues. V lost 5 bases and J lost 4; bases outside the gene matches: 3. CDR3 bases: TGTGCCAGCAGCGGACAGGGGGCCCTCACTGAAGCTTTCTTT. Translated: CASSGQGALTEAFF.

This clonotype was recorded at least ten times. The CDR3 bases are TGCGCCAGCAGCCCCATCCCGGGACAGAAAATGAACACTGAAGCTTTCTTT. Translated: CASSPIPGQKMNTEAFF. The chain employs TRBV5-1 and TRBJ1-1, with 7 bases matching TRBD1. The CDR3 loop spans 17 amino acids. Looked up from germline, CDR1 is SGHRS and CDR2 is YFSETQ. V dropped 4 bases and J dropped 0; count of bases not matched to a gene: 12.

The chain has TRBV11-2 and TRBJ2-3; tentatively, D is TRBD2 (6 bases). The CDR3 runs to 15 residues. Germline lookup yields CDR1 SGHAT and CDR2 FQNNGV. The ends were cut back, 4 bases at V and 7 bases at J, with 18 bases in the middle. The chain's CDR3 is CASSSLTRRGNTQYF. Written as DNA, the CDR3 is TGTGCCAGCAGCTCGCTGACCCGGAGGGGTAATACGCAGTATTTT.

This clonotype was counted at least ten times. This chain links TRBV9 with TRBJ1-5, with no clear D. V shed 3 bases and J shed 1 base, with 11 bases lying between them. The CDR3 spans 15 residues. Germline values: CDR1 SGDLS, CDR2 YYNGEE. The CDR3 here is CASSASPESNQPQHF. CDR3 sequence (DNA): TGTGCCAGCAGCGCGTCCCCAGAGAGCAATCAGCCCCAGCATTTT.

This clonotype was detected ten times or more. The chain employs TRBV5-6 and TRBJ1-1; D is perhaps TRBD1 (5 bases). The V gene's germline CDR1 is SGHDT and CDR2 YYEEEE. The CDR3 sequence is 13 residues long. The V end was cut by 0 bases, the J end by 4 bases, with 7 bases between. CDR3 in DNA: TGTGCCAGCAGCTTGGGGGGGAGCACTGAAGCTTTCTTT. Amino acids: CASSLGGSTEAFF.

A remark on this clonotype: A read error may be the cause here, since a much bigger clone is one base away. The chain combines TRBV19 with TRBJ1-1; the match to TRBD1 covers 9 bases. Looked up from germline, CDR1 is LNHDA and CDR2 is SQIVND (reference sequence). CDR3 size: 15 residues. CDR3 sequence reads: CAGSIGTGPNTEAFF. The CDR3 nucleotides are TGTGCCGGTAGTATCGGGACAGGGCCGAACACTGAAGCTTTCTTT.

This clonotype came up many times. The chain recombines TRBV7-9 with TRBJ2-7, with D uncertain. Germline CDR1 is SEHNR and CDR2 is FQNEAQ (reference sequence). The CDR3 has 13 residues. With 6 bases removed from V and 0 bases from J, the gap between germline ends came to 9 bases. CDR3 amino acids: CASSMGSSYEQYF. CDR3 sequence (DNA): TGTGCCAGCAGTATGGGGTCCTCCTACGAGCAGTACTTC.

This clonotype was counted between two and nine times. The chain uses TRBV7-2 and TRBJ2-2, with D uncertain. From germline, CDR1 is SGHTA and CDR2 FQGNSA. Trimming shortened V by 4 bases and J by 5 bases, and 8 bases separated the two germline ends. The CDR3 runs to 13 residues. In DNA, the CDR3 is TGTGCCAGCAGCTCTATAGGTACCGGGGAGCTGTTTTTT. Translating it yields CASSSIGTGELFF. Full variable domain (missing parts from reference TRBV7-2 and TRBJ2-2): GAGVSQSPSNKVTEKGKDVELRCDPISGHTALYWYRQSLGQGLEFLIYFQGNSAPDKSGLPSDRFSAERTGGSVSTLTIQRTQQEDSAVYLCASSSIGTGELFFGEGSRLTVL.

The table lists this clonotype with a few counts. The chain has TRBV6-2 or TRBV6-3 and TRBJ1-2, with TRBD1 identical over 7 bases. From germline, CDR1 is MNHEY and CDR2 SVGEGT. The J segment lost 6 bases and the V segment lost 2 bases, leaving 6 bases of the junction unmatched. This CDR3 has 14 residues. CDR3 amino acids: CASSYLQGLNGYTF. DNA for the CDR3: TGTGCCAGCAGTTACCTACAGGGGTTGAATGGCTACACCTTC.

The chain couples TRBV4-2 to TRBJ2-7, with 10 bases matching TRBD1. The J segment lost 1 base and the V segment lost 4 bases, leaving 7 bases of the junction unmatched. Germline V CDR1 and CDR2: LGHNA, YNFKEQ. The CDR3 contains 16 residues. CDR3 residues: CASSPGGTGASYEQYF. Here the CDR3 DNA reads TGTGCCAGCAGCCCTGGGGGGACAGGGGCTTCCTACGAGCAGTACTTC.

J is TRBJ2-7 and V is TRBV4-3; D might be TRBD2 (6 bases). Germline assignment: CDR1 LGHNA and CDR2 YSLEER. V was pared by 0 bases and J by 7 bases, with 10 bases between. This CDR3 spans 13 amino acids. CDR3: CASSQDVGREQYF. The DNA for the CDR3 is TGCGCCAGCAGCCAAGATGTGGGGAGGGAGCAGTACTTC.